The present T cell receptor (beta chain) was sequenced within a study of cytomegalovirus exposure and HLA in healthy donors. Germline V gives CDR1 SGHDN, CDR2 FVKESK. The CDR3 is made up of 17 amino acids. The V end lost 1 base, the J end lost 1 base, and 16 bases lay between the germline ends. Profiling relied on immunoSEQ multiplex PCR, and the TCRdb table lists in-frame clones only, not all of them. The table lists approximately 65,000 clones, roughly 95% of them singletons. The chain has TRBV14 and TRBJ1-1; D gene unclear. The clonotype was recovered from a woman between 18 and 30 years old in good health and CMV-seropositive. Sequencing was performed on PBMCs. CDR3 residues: CASSQADGQAGNTEAFF. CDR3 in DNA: TGTGCCAGCAGCCAAGCTGATGGGCAGGCGGGGAACACTGAAGCTTTCTTT.